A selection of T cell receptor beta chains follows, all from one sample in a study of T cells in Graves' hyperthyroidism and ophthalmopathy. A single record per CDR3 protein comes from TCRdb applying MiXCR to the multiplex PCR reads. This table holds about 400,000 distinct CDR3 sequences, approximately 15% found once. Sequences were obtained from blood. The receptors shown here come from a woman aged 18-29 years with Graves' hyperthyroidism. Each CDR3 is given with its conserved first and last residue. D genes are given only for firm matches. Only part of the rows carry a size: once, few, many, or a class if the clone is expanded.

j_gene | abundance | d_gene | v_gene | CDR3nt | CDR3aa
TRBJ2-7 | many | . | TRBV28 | TGTGCCAGCAGTGAAAGAGGCCCCTACGAGCAGTACTTC | CASSERGPYEQYF
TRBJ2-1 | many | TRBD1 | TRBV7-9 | TGTGCCAGCAGCCCCCCGGGCGGACAGGGGGCAGGTGAGCAGTTCTTC | CASSPPGGQGAGEQFF
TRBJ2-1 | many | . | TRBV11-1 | TGTGCCAGCAGCTTAGACCAGGGGCGTTGGAATGAGCAGTTCTTC | CASSLDQGRWNEQFF
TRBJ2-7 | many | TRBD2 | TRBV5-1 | TGCGCCAGCGCGACCGGGACTAGCGGGAGGATGGGCTACGAGCAGTACTTC | CASATGTSGRMGYEQYF
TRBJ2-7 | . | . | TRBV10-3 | TGTGCCATCAGTGCAGGGTTGTACGAGCAGTACTTC | CAISAGLYEQYF
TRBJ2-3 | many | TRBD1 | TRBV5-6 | TGTGCCAGCAGCGGAGGGACAGGGGCGGTAACAGATACGCAGTATTTT | CASSGGTGAVTDTQYF
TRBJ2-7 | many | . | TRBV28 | TGTGCCAGCAGTTTAAGTCTACAGTCCTACGAGCAGTACTTC | CASSLSLQSYEQYF
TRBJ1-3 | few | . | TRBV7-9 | TGTGCCTGGGGGAGGGACAACACCATATATTTT | CAWGRDNTIYF
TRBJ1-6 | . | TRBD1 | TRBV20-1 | TGCAGTGCTAGAGTCCCGGGACAGGGGGAATATAATTCACCCCTCCACTTT | CSARVPGQGEYNSPLHF
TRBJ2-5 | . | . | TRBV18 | TGTGCCAGCTCACCCCCCACAGCACAGGGAGGTCGGAAAAAGACCCAGTACTTC | CASSPPTAQGGRKKTQYF